What follows are 5 T cell receptor beta chains derived from one specimen sequenced in a study of tumor-infiltrating lymphocytes in localized non-small cell lung cancer. Data came from immunoSEQ multiplex PCR; TCRdb stores just in-frame clones and leaves some out. The sample lists some 8,100 clones, 77% occurring once. The sequenced sample consisted of lung tumor tissue. The receptors shown here come from a human donor with non-small cell lung cancer.

This chain links TRBV11-2 with TRBJ1-3; the match to TRBD1 covers 7 bases. Germline loops: CDR1 SGHAT, CDR2 FQNNGV. V gave up 5 bases and J gave up 7 bases; unmatched junction bases: 11. This CDR3 region has 15 residues. CDR3 sequence (DNA): TGTGCCAGCAGCATCGAGAGGGGGCCTAGGAACACCATATATTTT. It yields the protein CASSIERGPRNTIYF.

The J gene is TRBJ2-7, the V gene TRBV27; D is uncertain. CDR1 MNHEY and CDR2 SMNVEV come from the germline V gene (reference sequence). The germline V and J ends were trimmed by 5 bases and 0 bases, with 8 bases remaining between them. The CDR3 sequence is 13 residues long. CDR3 in amino acids: CASSRLNSYEQYF. In DNA form, the CDR3 reads TGTGCCAGCAGTCGTTTAAACTCCTACGAGCAGTACTTC.

This rearrangement joins TRBV7-9 to TRBJ1-2; D is perhaps TRBD1 (6 bases). CDR3 length: 14 residues. Germline V lookup: CDR1 SEHNR, CDR2 FQNEAQ (reference sequence). The ends were cut back, 7 bases at V and 7 bases at J, with 19 bases in the middle. The DNA for the CDR3 is TGTGCCAGCACCGTCACAGGGCAAAATTTTGGCTACACCTTC. Its protein is CASTVTGQNFGYTF.

The V call is TRBV9, the J call TRBJ2-3; D not certain. CDR1 and CDR2 from the germline V gene are SGDLS and YYNGEE. V lost 0 bases, J lost 8 bases, and 10 bases lay in between. The CDR3 is made up of 13 amino acids. CDR3 nucleotide sequence: TGTGCCAGCAGCGTAGAAAATCACGGTACGCAGTATTTT. Protein sequence: CASSVENHGTQYF.

This chain joins TRBV7-9 and TRBJ2-1; 15 nucleotides align to TRBD2. CDR3 length: 18 residues. Germline V lookup: CDR1 SEHNR, CDR2 FQNEAQ (reference sequence). The trim removed 3 bases at V and 5 bases at J, leaving 8 bases unmatched. For the CDR3, the DNA is TGTGCCAGCAGCTTCCCGAGGACTAGCGGGAGGGATAACAATGAGCAGTTCTTC. It codes for CASSFPRTSGRDNNEQFF.